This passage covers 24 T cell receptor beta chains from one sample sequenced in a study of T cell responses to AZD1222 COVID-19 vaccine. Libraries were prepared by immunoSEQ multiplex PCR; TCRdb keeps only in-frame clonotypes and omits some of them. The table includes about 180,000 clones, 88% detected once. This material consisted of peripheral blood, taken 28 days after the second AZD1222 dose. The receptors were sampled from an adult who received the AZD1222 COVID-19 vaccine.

CDR3 coding DNA: TGTGCCACCAGCCCCGAGGACAGGGGGAGTGGCTACACCTTC. Residues: CATSPEDRGSGYTF. The chain has TRBV15 and TRBJ1-2; TRBD1 matches 10 bases. CDR3 size: 14 residues. Looked up from germline, CDR1 is LNHNV and CDR2 is YYDKDF (reference sequence). Trimming took 5 bases from V and 7 from J; bases not matched to a gene: 7. Full variable domain (rest looked up from reference TRBV15 and TRBJ1-2): DAMVIQNPRYQVTQFGKPVTLSCSQTLNHNVMYWYQQKSSQAPKLLFHYYDKDFNNEADTPDNFQSRRPNTSFCFLDIRSPGLGDTAMYLCATSPEDRGSGYTFGSGTRLTVV.

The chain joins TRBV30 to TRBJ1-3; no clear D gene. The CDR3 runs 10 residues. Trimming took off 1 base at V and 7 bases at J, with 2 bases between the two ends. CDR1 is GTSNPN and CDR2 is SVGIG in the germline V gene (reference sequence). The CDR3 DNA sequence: TGTGCCTGGAGTGCGAACACCATATATTTT. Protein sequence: CAWSANTIYF.

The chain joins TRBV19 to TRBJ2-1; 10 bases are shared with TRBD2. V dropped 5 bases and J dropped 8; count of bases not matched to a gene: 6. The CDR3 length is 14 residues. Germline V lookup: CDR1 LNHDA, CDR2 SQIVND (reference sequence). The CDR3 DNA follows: TGTGCCAGTAGTCGGAGCGGGGGGGCCTATGAGCAGTTCTTC. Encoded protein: CASSRSGGAYEQFF. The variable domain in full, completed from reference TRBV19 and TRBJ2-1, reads DGGITQSPKYLFRKEGQNVTLSCEQNLNHDAMYWYRQDPGQGLRLIYYSQIVNDFQKGDIAEGYSVSREKKESFPLTVTSAQKNPTAFYLCASSRSGGAYEQFFGPGTRLTVL.

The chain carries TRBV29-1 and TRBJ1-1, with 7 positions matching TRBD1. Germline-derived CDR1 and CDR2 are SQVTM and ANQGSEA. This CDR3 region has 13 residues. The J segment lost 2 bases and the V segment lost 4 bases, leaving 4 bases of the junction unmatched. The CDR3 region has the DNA TGCAGCGTTGCCCGACAGGGTAACACTGAAGCTTTCTTT. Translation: CSVARQGNTEAFF. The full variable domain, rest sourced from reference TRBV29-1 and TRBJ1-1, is SAVISQKPSRDICQRGTSLTIQCQVDSQVTMMFWYRQQPGQSLTLIATANQGSEATYESGFVIDKFPISRPNLTFSTLTVSNMSPEDSSIYLCSVARQGNTEAFFGQGTRLTVV.

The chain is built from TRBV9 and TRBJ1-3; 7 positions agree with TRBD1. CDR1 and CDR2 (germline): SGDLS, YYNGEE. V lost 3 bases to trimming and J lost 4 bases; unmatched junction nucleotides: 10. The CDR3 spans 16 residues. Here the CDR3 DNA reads TGTGCCAGCAGCGCACACAGGGGAACGGCCGGAAACACCATATATTTT. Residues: CASSAHRGTAGNTIYF. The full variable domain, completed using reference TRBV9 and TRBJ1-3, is DSGVTQTPKHLITATGQRVTLRCSPRSGDLSVYWYQQSLDQGLQFLIQYYNGEERAKGNILERFSAQQFPDLHSELNLSSLELGDSALYFCASSAHRGTAGNTIYFGEGSWLTVV.

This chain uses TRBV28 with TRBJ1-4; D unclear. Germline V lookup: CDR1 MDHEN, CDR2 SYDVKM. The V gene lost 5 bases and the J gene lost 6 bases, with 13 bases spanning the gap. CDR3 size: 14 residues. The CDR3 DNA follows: TGTGCCAGCAGTCCCCATGAAACAGATGAAAAACTGTTTTTT. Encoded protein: CASSPHETDEKLFF.

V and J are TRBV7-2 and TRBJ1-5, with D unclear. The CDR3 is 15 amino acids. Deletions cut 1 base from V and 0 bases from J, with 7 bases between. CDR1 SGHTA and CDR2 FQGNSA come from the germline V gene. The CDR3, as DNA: TGTGCCAGCAGCTTAGTTGGGAATAGCAATCAGCCCCAGCATTTT. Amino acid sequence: CASSLVGNSNQPQHF.

The CDR3 sequence: CASSVQGTNYGYTF. CDR3 nucleotides: TGTGCCAGCAGTGTTCAGGGAACTAACTATGGCTACACCTTC. The V gene is TRBV28, the J gene TRBJ1-2, with D maybe TRBD1 (5 bases). The CDR3 totals 14 residues. V gave up 5 bases and J gave up 0 bases, with 10 bases separating them. Per the germline V gene, CDR1 is MDHEN and CDR2 is SYDVKM.

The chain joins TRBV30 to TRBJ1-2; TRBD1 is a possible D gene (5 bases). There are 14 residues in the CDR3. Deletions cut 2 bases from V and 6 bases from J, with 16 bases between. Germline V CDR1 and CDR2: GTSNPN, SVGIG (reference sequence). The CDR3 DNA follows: TGTGCCTGGAGTCCCTTAGGAGGGACCGATGGCTACACCTTC. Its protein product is CAWSPLGGTDGYTF.

The CDR3 here is CASSLGWEANYGYTF. CDR3 coding DNA: TGTGCCAGCAGCTTAGGATGGGAGGCTAACTATGGCTACACCTTC. This sequence joins TRBV13 and TRBJ1-2; D is ambiguous. The CDR3 sequence is 15 residues long. The V end was cut by 0 bases, the J end by 0 bases, with 8 bases between. Looked up from germline, CDR1 is PRHDT and CDR2 is FYEKMQ (reference sequence).

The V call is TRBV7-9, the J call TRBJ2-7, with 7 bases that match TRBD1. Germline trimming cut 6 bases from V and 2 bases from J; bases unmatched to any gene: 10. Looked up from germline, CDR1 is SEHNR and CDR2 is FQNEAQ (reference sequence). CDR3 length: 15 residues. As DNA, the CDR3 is TGTGCCAGCAGACCCGGACAGGCCACAACCTACGAGCAGTACTTC. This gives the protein CASRPGQATTYEQYF.

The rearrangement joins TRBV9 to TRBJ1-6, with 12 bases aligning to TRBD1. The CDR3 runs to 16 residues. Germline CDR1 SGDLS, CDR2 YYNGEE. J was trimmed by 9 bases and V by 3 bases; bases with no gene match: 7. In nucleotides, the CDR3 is TGTGCCAGCAGCGGCGGGACAGGGGGCGTTGGTTCACCCCTCCACTTT. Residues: CASSGGTGGVGSPLHF.

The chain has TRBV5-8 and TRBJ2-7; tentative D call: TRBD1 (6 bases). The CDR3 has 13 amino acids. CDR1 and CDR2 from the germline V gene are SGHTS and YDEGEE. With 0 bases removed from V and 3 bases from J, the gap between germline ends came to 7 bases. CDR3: CASSLGTVYEQYF. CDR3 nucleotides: TGTGCCAGCAGCTTGGGGACAGTCTACGAGCAGTACTTC.

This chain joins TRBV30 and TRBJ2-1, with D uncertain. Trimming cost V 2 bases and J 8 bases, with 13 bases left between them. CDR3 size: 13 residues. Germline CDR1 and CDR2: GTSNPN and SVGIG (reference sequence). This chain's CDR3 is CAWSPIALDEQFF. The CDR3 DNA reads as TGTGCCTGGAGTCCGATAGCTCTCGATGAGCAGTTCTTC.

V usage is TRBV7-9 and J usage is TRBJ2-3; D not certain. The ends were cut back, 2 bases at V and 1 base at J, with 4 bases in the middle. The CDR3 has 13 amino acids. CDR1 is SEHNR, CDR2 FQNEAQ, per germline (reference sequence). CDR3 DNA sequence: TGTGCCAGCAGCTTAATGGGCACAGATACGCAGTATTTT. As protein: CASSLMGTDTQYF. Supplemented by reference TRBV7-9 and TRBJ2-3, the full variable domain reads DTGVSQNPRHKITKRGQNVTFRCDPISEHNRLYWYRQTLGQGPEFLTYFQNEAQLEKSRLLSDRFSAERPKGSFSTLEIQRTEQGDSAMYLCASSLMGTDTQYFGPGTRLTVL.

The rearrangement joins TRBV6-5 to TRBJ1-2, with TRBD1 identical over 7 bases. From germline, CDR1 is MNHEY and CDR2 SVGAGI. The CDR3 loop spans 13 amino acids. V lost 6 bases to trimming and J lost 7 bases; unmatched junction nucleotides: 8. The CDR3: CASRSQTGFGYTF. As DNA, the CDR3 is TGTGCCAGCAGGAGCCAGACAGGGTTTGGCTACACCTTC.

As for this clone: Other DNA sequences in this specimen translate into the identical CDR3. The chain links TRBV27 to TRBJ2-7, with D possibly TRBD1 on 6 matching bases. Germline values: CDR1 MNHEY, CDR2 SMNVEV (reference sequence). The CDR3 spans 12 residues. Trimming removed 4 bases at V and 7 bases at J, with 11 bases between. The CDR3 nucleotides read TGTGCCAGCAGTTCACAGGGTCGGGAGCAGTACTTC. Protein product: CASSSQGREQYF.

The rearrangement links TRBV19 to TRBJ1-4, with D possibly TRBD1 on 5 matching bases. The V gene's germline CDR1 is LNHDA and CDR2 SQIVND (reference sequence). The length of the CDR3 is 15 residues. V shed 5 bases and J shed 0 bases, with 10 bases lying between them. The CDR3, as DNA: TGTGCCAGTAGTGCATTGGGGGCAACTAATGAAAAACTGTTTTTT. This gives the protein CASSALGATNEKLFF.

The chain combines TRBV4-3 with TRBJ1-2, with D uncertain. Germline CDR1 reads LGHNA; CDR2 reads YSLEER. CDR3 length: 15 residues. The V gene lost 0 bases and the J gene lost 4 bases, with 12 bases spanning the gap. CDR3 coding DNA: TGCGCCAGCAGCCAAGATATGGAGCAAGCCTATGGCTACACCTTC. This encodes CASSQDMEQAYGYTF.

The CDR3 protein is CAWSVLGPTDEQYF. The CDR3 DNA sequence: TGTGCCTGGAGTGTACTCGGGCCTACCGACGAGCAGTACTTC. V is TRBV30 and J is TRBJ2-7; no reliable D call. The germline V gene has CDR1 GTSNPN and CDR2 SVGIG (reference sequence). The length of the CDR3 is 14 residues. The germline V and J ends were trimmed by 0 bases and 5 bases, with 14 bases remaining between them.

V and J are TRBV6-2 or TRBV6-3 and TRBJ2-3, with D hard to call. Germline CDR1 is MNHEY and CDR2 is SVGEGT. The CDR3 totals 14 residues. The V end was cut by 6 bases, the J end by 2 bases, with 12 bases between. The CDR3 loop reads CASSLPEVTDTQYF. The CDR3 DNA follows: TGTGCCAGCAGCCTACCCGAGGTCACAGATACGCAGTATTTT.

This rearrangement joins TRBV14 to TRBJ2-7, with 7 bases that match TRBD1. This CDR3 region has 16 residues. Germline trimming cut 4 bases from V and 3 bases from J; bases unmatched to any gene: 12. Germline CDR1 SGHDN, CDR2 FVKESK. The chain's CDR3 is CASSLYSGQRLYEQYF. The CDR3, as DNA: TGTGCCAGCAGCCTTTACTCGGGACAGAGACTCTACGAGCAGTACTTC.

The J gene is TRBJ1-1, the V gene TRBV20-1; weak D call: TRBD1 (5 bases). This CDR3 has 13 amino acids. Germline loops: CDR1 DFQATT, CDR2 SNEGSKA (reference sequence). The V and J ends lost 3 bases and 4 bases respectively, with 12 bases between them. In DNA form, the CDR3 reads TGCAGTGCTAGTACAGGACCCGTCACTGAAGCTTTCTTT. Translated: CSASTGPVTEAFF.

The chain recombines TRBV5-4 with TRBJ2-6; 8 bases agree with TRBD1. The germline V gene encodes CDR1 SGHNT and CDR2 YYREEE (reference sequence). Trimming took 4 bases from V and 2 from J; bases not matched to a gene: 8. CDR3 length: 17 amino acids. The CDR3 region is CASSRNRGATGANVLTF. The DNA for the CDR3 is TGTGCCAGCAGCAGAAACAGGGGGGCAACTGGGGCCAACGTCCTGACTTTC.